This TCR beta chain was obtained from a study of blood T cell repertoires in COVID-19. In the study overall: COVID-19 samples from acute and convalescent phases originated in the United States, Italy and Spain. From T cells, B-cell-depleted T cells, or PBMCs came the material, which was cDNA or gDNA.

Sequencing was performed with immunoSEQ multiplex PCR; in TCRdb, only in-frame clones are kept and a portion is missing. The sample gives approximately 250,000 clones, about 80% of which show up once; 7.4% is in the top ten. Trimming took 0 bases from V and 14 from J, leaving 11 bases between them. Germline values: CDR1 MNHEY, CDR2 SMNVEV (reference sequence). This CDR3 is 12 amino acids long. The chain carries TRBV27 and TRBJ2-1; D is perhaps TRBD2 (6 bases). Sequenced material: peripheral blood. The clonotype originates from a woman aged 50 to 60 with acute or convalescent COVID-19. CDR3 sequence: CASSLSGRGEFF. CDR3 DNA sequence: TGTGCCAGCAGTTTATCTGGTCGCGGGGAGTTCTTC.